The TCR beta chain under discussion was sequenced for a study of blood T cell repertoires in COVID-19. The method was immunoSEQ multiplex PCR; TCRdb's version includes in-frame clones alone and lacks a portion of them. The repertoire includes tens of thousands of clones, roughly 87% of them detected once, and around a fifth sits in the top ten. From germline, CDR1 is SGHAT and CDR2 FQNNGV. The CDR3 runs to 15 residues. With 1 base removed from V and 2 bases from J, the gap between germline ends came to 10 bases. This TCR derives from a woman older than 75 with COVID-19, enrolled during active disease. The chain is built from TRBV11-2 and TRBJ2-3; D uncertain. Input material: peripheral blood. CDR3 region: CASSLARGATDTQYF. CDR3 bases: TGTGCCAGCAGCTTAGCCAGAGGAGCCACAGATACGCAGTATTTT. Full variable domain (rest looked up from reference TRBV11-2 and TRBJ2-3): EAGVAQSPRYKIIEKRQSVAFWCNPISGHATLYWYQQILGQGPKLLIQFQNNGVVDDSQLPKDRFSAERLKGVDSTLKIQPAKLEDSAVYLCASSLARGATDTQYFGPGTRLTVL.